These T cell receptor beta chains were read from a single sample in a study of blood T cells in healthy people across ages. TCRdb re-analysed the 5' RACE reads in MiXCR, keeping a single row per CDR3 protein. This sample has approximately 1,700,000 distinct CDR3 sequences, with 30% to 40% found just once. Sequencing was done on a sample of blood. The receptors come from a human donor in good health. Both conserved end residues are part of each CDR3. The D gene is left open where the match is weak. Rows give clone size only sometimes, using once, few, many, or a class for an expanded clone.

CDR3 protein	CDR3 DNA	V gene	J gene	clone size	D gene
CASSQSGRGDYGYTF	TGCGCCAGCAGCCAAAGTGGTCGGGGGGACTATGGCTACACCTTC	TRBV4-1	TRBJ1-2	few	NA
CSVVVRALDYGYTF	TGCAGCGTTGTTGTGAGGGCACTGGACTATGGCTACACCTTC	TRBV29-1	TRBJ1-2	NA	NA
CAISRRVETRLYEQYF	TGTGCCATCAGCCGAAGGGTGGAGACGCGGCTCTACGAGCAGTACTTC	TRBV10-3	TRBJ2-7	NA	NA
CASSKWTGVNNQPQHF	TGTGCCAGCAGCAAGTGGACAGGGGTTAACAATCAGCCCCAGCATTTT	TRBV7-9	TRBJ1-5	NA	TRBD1
CGAGPVIEQFF	TGCGGCGCCGGACCTGTGATAGAGCAGTTCTTC	TRBV29-1	TRBJ2-1	once	NA
CASSYSYDRGNGYTF	TGTGCCAGCAGTTACTCTTACGACAGGGGGAACGGCTACACCTTC	TRBV6-2/TRBV6-3	TRBJ1-2	NA	TRBD1
CASSSPNPIETQYF	TGTGCCAGCAGTTCGCCGAATCCTATAGAGACCCAGTACTTC	TRBV28	TRBJ2-5	NA	NA
CSARGPGTSAGTDTQYF	TGCAGTGCTAGGGGCCCCGGGACTAGTGCGGGCACAGATACGCAGTATTTT	TRBV20-1	TRBJ2-3	NA	TRBD2
CASSQGLSTYNEQFF	TGTGCCAGCAGCCAAGGACTATCGACCTACAATGAGCAGTTCTTC	TRBV14	TRBJ2-1	NA	NA
CASGETSVEAFF	TGTGCCAGCGGGGAAACTTCTGTTGAAGCTTTCTTT	TRBV12-3/TRBV12-4	TRBJ1-1	NA	NA
CASSPGDRPYEQYF	TGTGCCAGCTCACCCGGGGACAGACCCTACGAGCAGTACTTC	TRBV18	TRBJ2-7	NA	TRBD1
CASSRTSLGNQPQHF	TGTGCCAGCAGCCGAACCTCCTTGGGCAATCAGCCCCAGCATTTT	TRBV6-2/TRBV6-3	TRBJ1-5	once	NA
CASSQDSGASNQPQHF	TGCGCCAGCAGCCAAGACTCCGGGGCAAGCAATCAGCCCCAGCATTTT	TRBV4-3	TRBJ1-5	few	NA
CSASLSESYGYTF	TGCAGTGCTAGTTTGTCGGAGTCATATGGCTACACCTTC	TRBV20-1	TRBJ1-2	NA	NA
CASSPNTEQFF	TGTGCCAGCAGCCCAAATACTGAGCAGTTCTTC	TRBV12-3/TRBV12-4	TRBJ2-1	NA	NA
CASSGGNPYYGYTF	TGTGCCAGCAGCGGGGGTAACCCATACTATGGCTACACCTTC	TRBV9	TRBJ1-2	few	NA
CASSYHVQTGSWQPQHF	TGTGCCAGCAGCTACCACGTCCAGACAGGGTCGTGGCAGCCCCAGCATTTT	TRBV12-3/TRBV12-4	TRBJ1-5	once	TRBD1
CASRGIGETRYF	TGTGCCAGCAGGGGGATTGGGGAGACCCGGTACTTC	TRBV12-3/TRBV12-4	TRBJ2-5	NA	NA
CATIGRYVEQFF	TGTGCCACGATCGGACGGTACGTTGAGCAGTTCTTC	TRBV28	TRBJ2-1	NA	NA
CASSPISGGYTYNEQFF	TGTGCCAGCAGCCCGATAAGCGGGGGGTATACCTACAATGAGCAGTTCTTC	TRBV7-2	TRBJ2-1	NA	TRBD2
CSVETWTGWGYTF	TGCAGCGTTGAGACCTGGACAGGCTGGGGCTACACCTTC	TRBV29-1	TRBJ1-2	NA	TRBD1
CASCEGGLNTEAFF	TGTGCCAGCTGCGAGGGGGGTTTGAACACTGAAGCTTTCTTT	TRBV7-2	TRBJ1-1	NA	NA
CASSLCGGAQYEQYF	TGTGCCAGCAGCCTTTGCGGGGGAGCCCAATACGAGCAGTACTTC	TRBV14	TRBJ2-7	NA	TRBD2
CASSLKGVEGSPLHF	TGTGCCAGCAGTTTAAAGGGGGTGGAAGGATCACCCCTCCACTTT	TRBV27	TRBJ1-6	few	NA
CASSYSNPWDTEAFF	TGTGCCAGCAGTTACTCGAACCCCTGGGACACTGAAGCTTTCTTT	TRBV6-5	TRBJ1-1	few	NA
CSANGQVGNEQFF	TGCAGTGCTAACGGACAGGTTGGGAATGAGCAGTTCTTC	TRBV20-1	TRBJ2-1	few	TRBD1
CSVGTGWGGEQFF	TGCAGCGTTGGGACAGGGTGGGGTGGAGAGCAGTTCTTC	TRBV29-1	TRBJ2-1	NA	TRBD1
CASSYSTNPTYNEQFF	TGTGCCAGCAGTTACTCGACGAACCCCACCTACAATGAGCAGTTCTTC	TRBV6-5	TRBJ2-1	NA	NA
CSARDRKRGGKDTQYF	TGCAGTGCTAGAGACCGGAAGCGGGGGGGGAAAGATACGCAGTATTTT	TRBV20-1	TRBJ2-3	NA	TRBD2
CSARSGLQPQHF	TGCAGTGCTAGGTCAGGGTTACAGCCCCAGCATTTT	TRBV20-1	TRBJ1-5	NA	NA
CSARHRVNTEAFF	TGCAGTGCTAGACACAGGGTGAACACTGAAGCTTTCTTT	TRBV20-1	TRBJ1-1	NA	NA
CASSPGTGGEKLIF	TGTGCCAGCAGCCCCGGGACAGGGGGCGAAAAACTGATTTTT	TRBV4-2	TRBJ1-4	NA	TRBD1
CASSPNRIPPYEQYF	TGTGCCAGCTCACCCAATAGAATTCCCCCATATGAGCAGTACTTC	TRBV18	TRBJ2-7	NA	NA
CSARDGSGYTF	TGCAGTGCTAGAGATGGCAGTGGCTACACCTTC	TRBV20-1	TRBJ1-2	few	NA
CASSFLGQGINEQFF	TGCGCCAGCAGCTTCTTGGGACAGGGGATCAATGAGCAGTTCTTC	TRBV5-1	TRBJ2-1	NA	TRBD1
CASRGPYVRQADEETQYF	TGTGCCAGCAGGGGTCCCTATGTGCGGCAGGCTGATGAAGAGACCCAGTACTTC	TRBV6-1	TRBJ2-5	few	NA
CASSPQSTHNYEQYF	TGTGCCAGCAGTCCGCAAAGTACCCATAACTACGAGCAGTACTTC	TRBV27	TRBJ2-7	NA	NA
CASSKRVPTNGQFF	TGTGCCAGCAGTAAGAGGGTCCCAACGAACGGGCAGTTCTTC	TRBV6-2/TRBV6-3	TRBJ2-1	few	NA
CSAMGDRGQEGYTF	TGCAGTGCTATGGGGGACAGGGGGCAAGAGGGCTACACCTTC	TRBV20-1	TRBJ1-2	few	TRBD1
CASSQGRANYGYTF	TGTGCCAGCAGCCAAGGGCGGGCGAACTATGGCTACACCTTC	TRBV4-2	TRBJ1-2	NA	NA
CASSSTSGVYYEQYF	TGTGCCAGCAGTTCGACTAGCGGGGTTTACTACGAGCAGTACTTC	TRBV6-5	TRBJ2-7	NA	TRBD2
CASRDTSEAFF	TGTGCCAGCAGAGACACTTCTGAAGCTTTCTTT	TRBV6-2/TRBV6-3	TRBJ1-1	NA	NA
CSATPIPGETDTQYF	TGCAGTGCTACCCCTATCCCGGGGGAGACGGATACGCAGTATTTT	TRBV20-1	TRBJ2-3	NA	NA
CASSVEQVLYGYTF	TGTGCCAGCAGTGTAGAGCAGGTTCTTTATGGCTACACCTTC	TRBV2	TRBJ1-2	NA	NA
CSAPGEVNTEAFF	TGCAGTGCCCCAGGGGAGGTGAACACTGAAGCTTTCTTT	TRBV20-1	TRBJ1-1	few	NA
CASSQVASGGYYNEQFF	TGCGCCAGCAGCCAAGTTGCTAGCGGGGGATACTACAATGAGCAGTTCTTC	TRBV4-3	TRBJ2-1	NA	TRBD2
CASSYAQEETYGYTF	TGTGCCAGCAGTTACGCGCAGGAGGAGACCTATGGCTACACCTTC	TRBV6-2/TRBV6-3	TRBJ1-2	few	NA
CSARYPGQVASSYNSPLHF	TGCAGTGCTAGATACCCGGGACAGGTAGCGTCCTCCTATAATTCACCCCTCCACTTT	TRBV20-1	TRBJ1-6	few	TRBD1
CSVEPGQGETYNEQFF	TGCAGCGTTGAACCGGGACAGGGGGAGACATACAATGAGCAGTTCTTC	TRBV29-1	TRBJ2-1	NA	TRBD1